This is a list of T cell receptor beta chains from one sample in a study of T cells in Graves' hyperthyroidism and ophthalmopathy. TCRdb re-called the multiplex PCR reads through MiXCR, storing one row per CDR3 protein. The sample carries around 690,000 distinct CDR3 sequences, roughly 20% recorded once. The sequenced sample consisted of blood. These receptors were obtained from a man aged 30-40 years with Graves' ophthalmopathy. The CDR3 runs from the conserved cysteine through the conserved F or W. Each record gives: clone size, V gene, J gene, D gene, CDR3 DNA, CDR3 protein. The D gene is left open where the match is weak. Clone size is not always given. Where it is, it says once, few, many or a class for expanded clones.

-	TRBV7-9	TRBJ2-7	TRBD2	TGTGCCAGCAGCCCCTCGGGACTAGCGGGAGGTCCGCTCCACGAGCAGTACTTC	CASSPSGLAGGPLHEQYF
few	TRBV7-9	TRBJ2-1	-	TGTGCCAGCAGCTTCCAGGGCTGGCGGGATGGGTCCTACAATGAGCAGTTCTTC	CASSFQGWRDGSYNEQFF
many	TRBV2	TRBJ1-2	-	TGTGCCAGCAGTTCGGGCAGCCTAGCCTATGGCTACACCTTC	CASSSGSLAYGYTF
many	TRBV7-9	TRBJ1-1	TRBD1	TGTGCCAGCAGCCCTAGCGGAGTGGGACAGGGTATAGCTGAAGCTTTCTTT	CASSPSGVGQGIAEAFF
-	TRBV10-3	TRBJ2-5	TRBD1	TGTGCCATCAGTGAAAGGGACAGTTGGGAGACCCAGTACTTC	CAISERDSWETQYF
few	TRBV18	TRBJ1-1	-	TGTGCCAGCTCACCACCCTCGGGGATCGACACTGAAGCTTTCTTT	CASSPPSGIDTEAFF
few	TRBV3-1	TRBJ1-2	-	TGTGCCAGCAGCGACACAGGATCCCCTAACTATGGCTACACCTTC	CASSDTGSPNYGYTF
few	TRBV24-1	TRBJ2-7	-	TGTGCCACCAGCCTCACAGGACGAACCGAGCAGTACTTC	CATSLTGRTEQYF
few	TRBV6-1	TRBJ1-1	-	TGTGCCAGCAGTTCAATCGGATGGACTGAAGCTTTCTTT	CASSSIGWTEAFF
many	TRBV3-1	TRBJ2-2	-	TGTGCCAGCAGCCTTTTAGGGGGGCGTTCGACCGGGGAGCTGTTTTTT	CASSLLGGRSTGELFF
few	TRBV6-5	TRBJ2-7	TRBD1	TGTGCCAGCAGTTACACCGGGACAGCGAGCTCCTACGAGCAGTACTTC	CASSYTGTASSYEQYF
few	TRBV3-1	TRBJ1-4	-	TGTGCCAGCAGCCAATCATTCCGAACTAATGAAAAACTGTTTTTT	CASSQSFRTNEKLFF
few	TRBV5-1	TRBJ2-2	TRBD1	TGCGCCAGCAGAGATAGGACAGGGGCGAACACCGGGGAGCTGTTTTTT	CASRDRTGANTGELFF
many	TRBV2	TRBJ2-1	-	TGTGCCAGCAGTGCCGGGGTCGCCTACAATGAGCAGTTCTTC	CASSAGVAYNEQFF
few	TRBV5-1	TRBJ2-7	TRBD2	TGCGCCAGCAGCTTGGTTGGGAGACTAGCGGGAGCGGACGAGCAGTACTTC	CASSLVGRLAGADEQYF
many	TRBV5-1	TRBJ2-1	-	TGCGCCAGCAGCTGGAGAGGGCCTACTGATGAGCAGTTCTTC	CASSWRGPTDEQFF
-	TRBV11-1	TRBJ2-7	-	TGTGCCAGCAGCTTAGTCGGGCGCGGGGCCTACGAGCAGTACTTC	CASSLVGRGAYEQYF
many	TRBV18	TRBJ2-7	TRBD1	TGTGCCAGCTCACCTCGGACAGGGGGCGAGCAGTACTTC	CASSPRTGGEQYF
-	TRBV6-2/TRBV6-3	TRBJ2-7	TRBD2	TGTGCCAGCACCGCCGGACTAGCGGGAGCTAAAGACGAGCAGTACTTC	CASTAGLAGAKDEQYF
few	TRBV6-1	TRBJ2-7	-	TGTGCCAGCAGTCCTCAGAGCCGCTACGAGCAGTACTTC	CASSPQSRYEQYF
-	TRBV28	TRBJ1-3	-	TGTGCCAGCAGTTACCCCGGACAGTCCTTTGGCAACACCATATATTTT	CASSYPGQSFGNTIYF
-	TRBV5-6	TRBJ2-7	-	TGTGCCAGCAGCTTTGGGACACCTTCCCCCTACGAGCAGTACTTC	CASSFGTPSPYEQYF
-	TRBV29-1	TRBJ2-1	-	TGCAGCGTTGAGAGGCGTCTCTCCTACAATGAGCAGTTCTTC	CSVERRLSYNEQFF
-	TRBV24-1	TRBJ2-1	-	TGTGCCACCAGTGAAACCAATGGTAATGAGCAGTTCTTC	CATSETNGNEQFF
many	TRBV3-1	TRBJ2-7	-	TGTGCCAGCAGCCAAGCCCACGAGCAGTACTTC	CASSQAHEQYF
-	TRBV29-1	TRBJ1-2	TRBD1	TGCAGCGGGGTTCAGGGGGCGGGCTATGGCTACACCTTC	CSGVQGAGYGYTF
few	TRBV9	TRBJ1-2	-	TGTGCCAGCAGCGTAGATAATGGGCACTATGGCTACACCTTC	CASSVDNGHYGYTF
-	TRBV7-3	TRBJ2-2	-	TGTGCCAGCAGCTTAATTCGTGAAACGGAGCTGTTTTTT	CASSLIRETELFF
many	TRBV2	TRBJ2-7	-	TGTGCCAGCAAGATTGATCGGGCCGGGCCCATGGAGCAGTACTTC	CASKIDRAGPMEQYF
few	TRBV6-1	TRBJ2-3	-	TGTGCCAGCAAGTTCTTAAGGGAGTCAGATACGCAGTATTTT	CASKFLRESDTQYF
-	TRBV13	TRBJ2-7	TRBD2	TGTGCCAGCAGCCACCCGACTAGCGGGAGATACGAGCAGTACTTC	CASSHPTSGRYEQYF
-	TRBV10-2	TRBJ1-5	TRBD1	TGCGCCACCGGGACAGGCCCGAGGCAGCCCCAGCATTTT	CATGTGPRQPQHF
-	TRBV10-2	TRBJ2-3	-	TGCGCCAGCAGTGCCTACCCCACAGATACGCAGTATTTT	CASSAYPTDTQYF
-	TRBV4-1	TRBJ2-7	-	TGCGCCAGCAGCCAATGGACAGAACCCTACGAGCAGTACTTC	CASSQWTEPYEQYF
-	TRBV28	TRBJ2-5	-	TGTGCCAGCAGTTTATCGGCCCAAGGGACCCAGTACTTC	CASSLSAQGTQYF
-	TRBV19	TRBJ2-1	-	TGTGCCAGTAGTATCATGGCGAAACCCTACAATGAGCAGTTCTTC	CASSIMAKPYNEQFF
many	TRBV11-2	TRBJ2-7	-	TGTGCCAGCAAGCCCCTAGCGAGCCTCTCCTACGAGCAGTACTTC	CASKPLASLSYEQYF
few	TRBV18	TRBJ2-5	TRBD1	TGTGCCAGCTCACCACCCGGACAGGGGGGAGAGACCCAGTACTTC	CASSPPGQGGETQYF
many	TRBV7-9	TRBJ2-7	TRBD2	TGTGCCAGCAGCTTCAGTAGCGGGAGGGACTACGAGCAGTACTTC	CASSFSSGRDYEQYF
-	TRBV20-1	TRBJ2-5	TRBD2	TGCAGTGCTAGAGTACTAGCGGGAGGGCCTAAGGAGACCCAGTACTTC	CSARVLAGGPKETQYF
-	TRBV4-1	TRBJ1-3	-	TGCGCCAGCAGCCAAGTGTTCCGACGAATCTCCTCTGGAAACACCATATATTTT	CASSQVFRRISSGNTIYF
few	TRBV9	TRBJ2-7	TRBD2	TGTGCCAGCAGCGTAGGGGAGACTAGCGTATACGAGCAGTACTTC	CASSVGETSVYEQYF
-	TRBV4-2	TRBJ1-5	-	TGTGCCAGCAGCCAAGATGAGGGGGAGGGCAATCAGCCCCAGCATTTT	CASSQDEGEGNQPQHF
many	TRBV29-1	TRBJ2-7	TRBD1	TGCAGCGTCCTGGGACAGGGAAGCTCCTACGAGCAGTACTTC	CSVLGQGSSYEQYF
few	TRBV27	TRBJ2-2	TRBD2	TGTGCCAGCAGGGGACTAGCGGGAGGGCCGTTGACCGGGGAGCTGTTTTTT	CASRGLAGGPLTGELFF
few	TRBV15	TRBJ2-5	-	TGTGCCACACGCCCTCGGGTTCCTGAGACCCAGTACTTC	CATRPRVPETQYF
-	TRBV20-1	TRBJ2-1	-	TGCAGTGCTGGGCCTTTTAAGGGCAATGAGCAGTTCTTC	CSAGPFKGNEQFF
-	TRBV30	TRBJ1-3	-	TGTGCCTGGAGTGCAACAGGGCTCTCTGGAAACACCATATATTTT	CAWSATGLSGNTIYF
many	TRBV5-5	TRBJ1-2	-	TGTGCCAGCAGCTTGGAAGGGAACTATGGCTACACCTTC	CASSLEGNYGYTF
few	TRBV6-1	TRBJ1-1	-	TGTGCCAGCGTCCGGCGGAACACTGAAGCTTTCTTT	CASVRRNTEAFF
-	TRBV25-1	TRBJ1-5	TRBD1	TGTGCCAGCAGCGGGACAGAGAAAGATCAGCCCCAGCATTTT	CASSGTEKDQPQHF
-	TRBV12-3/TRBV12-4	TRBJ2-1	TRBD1	TGTGCCAGCAGTTTCGGGACAGGGGGGGGTAATGAGCAGTTCTTC	CASSFGTGGGNEQFF
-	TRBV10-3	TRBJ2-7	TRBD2	TGTGCCATCAGTGATTCACAGCGGGAGTATGAGCAGTACTTC	CAISDSQREYEQYF
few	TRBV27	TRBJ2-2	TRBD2	TGTGCCAGCACTCCGGGGACTAGCGGGATCACCGGGGAGCTGTTTTTT	CASTPGTSGITGELFF
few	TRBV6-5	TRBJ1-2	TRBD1	TGTGCCAGCAGTTACTCGGTTAGGGGGCGGCATGGCTACACCTTC	CASSYSVRGRHGYTF